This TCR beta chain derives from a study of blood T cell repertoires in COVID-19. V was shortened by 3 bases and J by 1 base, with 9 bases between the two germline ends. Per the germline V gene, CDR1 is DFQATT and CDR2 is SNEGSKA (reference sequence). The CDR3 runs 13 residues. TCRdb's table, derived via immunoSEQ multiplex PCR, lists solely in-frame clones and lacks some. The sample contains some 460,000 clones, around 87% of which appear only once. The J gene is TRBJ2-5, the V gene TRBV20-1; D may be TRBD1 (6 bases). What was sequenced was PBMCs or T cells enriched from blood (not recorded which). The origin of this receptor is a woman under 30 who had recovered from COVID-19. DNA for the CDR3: TGCAGTGCTAGTCGACAGGCCCAAGAGACCCAGTACTTC. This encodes CSASRQAQETQYF.